Included here is one TCR beta chain sequence, with context. These data come from a study of blood T cell repertoires in COVID-19. The wider study: The cDNA or gDNA used as material had been derived from T cells, B-cell-depleted T cells, or PBMCs.

Authors' methods: Amplifying reference gene primers gave estimates of nucleated cell counts. Repertoires were generated with immunoSEQ multiplex PCR, while TCRdb's copy carries only in-frame clones and drops some. The V and J calls and clone size are taken from that table; D and trimming were inferred from the DNA. The table records 250,000 to 300,000 clones, around 84% of them present only once. The CDR3 runs 12 residues. Germline CDR1 is MNHEY and CDR2 is SVGAGI. Trimming took off 6 bases at V and 5 bases at J, with 8 bases between the two ends. Exposed study participants had met a COVID-19 case within 2 weeks before entry.

Material: PBMCs or T cells enriched from blood (not recorded which). This chain joins TRBV6-5 and TRBJ1-5; no definite D call. The receptor comes from a man aged 35-49 years who had been exposed to COVID-19. The CDR3 loop reads CASSHRDQPQHF. The CDR3 bases are TGTGCCAGCAGCCACCGGGATCAGCCCCAGCATTTT.